Presented here are 8 T cell receptor beta chains from one specimen sequenced in a study of cytomegalovirus exposure and HLA in healthy donors. The PCR employed 60 Vbeta primers together with 13 Jbeta primers. The table came from immunoSEQ multiplex PCR; TCRdb's copy has only in-frame clones and leaves some out. Its table records roughly 50,000 clones. The sequencing input was PBMCs. These TCRs come from a male donor in good health and CMV-seropositive.

Here the CDR3 DNA reads TGTGCCAGCAGCGGAGAGGGGGCAACTAATGAAAAACTGTTTTTT. This translates into CASSGEGATNEKLFF. The chain carries TRBV7-9 and TRBJ1-4; D possibly corresponds to TRBD1 (6 bases). The CDR3 runs 15 residues. Between the trimmed V and J ends, which lost 5 bases and 0 bases, there was a span of 10 bases. Germline CDR1 is SEHNR and CDR2 is FQNEAQ (reference sequence).

The chain combines TRBV27 with TRBJ1-6; tentatively, D is TRBD1 (6 bases). From germline, CDR1 is MNHEY and CDR2 SMNVEV (reference sequence). Trimming took 0 bases from V and 7 from J, leaving 10 bases between them. The length of the CDR3 is 15 residues. CDR3 nucleotides: TGTGCCAGCAGTTTATCGGCAGGGACAAATTCACCCCTCCACTTT. It is translated as CASSLSAGTNSPLHF.

With respect to this clone: This sample also contains other DNA sequences that code for the same CDR3. The chain joins TRBV4-3 to TRBJ1-3, with 7 bases aligning to TRBD1. V dropped 0 bases and J dropped 0; count of bases not matched to a gene: 2. Germline V lookup: CDR1 LGHNA, CDR2 YSLEER. The CDR3 totals 16 residues. In DNA, the CDR3 is TGCGCCAGCAGCCAAGATCGGGACAGCTCTGGAAACACCATATATTTT. Amino acids: CASSQDRDSSGNTIYF.

This rearrangement joins TRBV28 to TRBJ1-4; 7 bases agree with TRBD1. The CDR3 runs 13 residues. CDR1 MDHEN and CDR2 SYDVKM come from the germline V gene. Unmatched junction bases numbered 5, after V lost 5 bases and J lost 8 bases. The CDR3 DNA sequence: TGTGCCAGCAGTGGAAGACAGGGAGAAAAACTGTTTTTT. Its protein is CASSGRQGEKLFF.

The gene calls are TRBV7-2 and TRBJ2-7, with a weak D call TRBD2 (7 bases). The V end lost 4 bases, the J end lost 4 bases, and 20 bases lay between the germline ends. CDR1 is SGHTA, CDR2 FQGNSA, per germline. This CDR3 comprises 16 residues. CDR3 residues: CASSSPDRGALYEQYF. The CDR3 region has the DNA TGTGCCAGCAGCTCCCCGGACCGGGGGGCGTTATACGAGCAGTACTTC.

The CDR3 here is CASSTGGFSPLHF. Here the CDR3 DNA reads TGTGCCAGCAGTACAGGGGGTTTTTCACCCCTCCACTTT. The J gene is TRBJ1-6, the V gene TRBV2, with TRBD1 matching 8 bases. CDR3 length equals 13 residues. Trimming cost V 5 bases and J 9 bases; bases outside gene matches: 3. Germline CDR1 SNHLY, CDR2 FYNNEI.

The V and J genes are TRBV7-8 and TRBJ1-2; 7 positions match TRBD1. The CDR3 length is 14 residues. CDR1 is SGHVS, CDR2 FQNEAQ, per germline. Trimming cost V 5 bases and J 3 bases; bases outside gene matches: 6. The CDR3 nucleotides read TGTGCCAGCAGCCCCGGGACAGTCGACTATGGCTACACCTTC. Its translation is CASSPGTVDYGYTF.

The chain carries TRBV27 and TRBJ1-2; D is unresolved. V was cut by 3 bases and J by 8 bases, with 13 bases left in between. Germline CDR1 reads MNHEY; CDR2 reads SMNVEV (reference sequence). There are 13 residues in the CDR3. The CDR3 here is CASSFRGSDGYTF. The CDR3 region has the DNA TGTGCCAGCAGTTTTAGAGGGTCTGACGGCTACACCTTC.